This TCR beta chain was identified during a study of cytomegalovirus exposure and HLA in healthy donors (TCRdb year 2017). Context from the whole study: According to an earlier analysis of several hundred of the donors, about 170 million T cells yielded 117 million unique TCR beta sequences and 276 Gb of sequence data. Around 320 gigabases of sequencing data and approximately 85 million unique TCR sequences were included in an early release covering under 650 HLA-typed donors. Among the approximately 400 genotyped donors, around 81% belonged to the genetic ancestry cluster associated with self-reported Caucasian donors. The study aimed to test whether cataloging public T cell receptors could reveal signatures of past pathogen exposure. Using immunosequencing, the study profiled T cell repertoires from around 670 subjects and related those repertoires to cytomegalovirus serostatus. A separate validation cohort of 100 to 150 different subjects was used in addition to the approximately 700-subject first cohort. The study combined high-throughput TCR immunosequencing, statistical association of individual TCRs with disease status, and machine learning to predict cytomegalovirus infection status. A later analysis re-examined previously published TCR beta repertoires from over 500 donors and added high-resolution HLA genotyping to investigate patterns of TCR occurrence. Rather than drawing on any new phenotypic data, the later analysis identified candidate immune exposures from TCR beta sequences and the way those sequences occurred across donors. An earlier analysis of 587 of the donors used high-throughput TCR beta sequencing to judge whether each TCR beta V gene segment behaved as functional or pseudogenic. Donor age, sex, ethnicity and CMV serostatus were collected together with the repertoire data. In a later genetic analysis, genome-wide SNP genotypes for about three fifths of the roughly 670 donors were used, and that subset was treated as a discovery cohort. Every discovery cohort repertoire had been produced on one sequencing platform. HLA typing covered class I and class II loci at four-digit resolution. The number of donors typed differed by locus, with 629-630 for A, B, C, DRB1 and DQB1, roughly 550 for DQA1, some 570 for DPA1, and around 460 for DPB1. Because of strong linkage in the cohort, roughly five DR-DQ haplotypes were treated as single units for association and clustering. On average, around 200,000 unique TCR beta nucleotide sequences were sequenced per donor among some 420 genotyped donors of the cohort, with 15% to 20% of those sequences being non-productive.

The library was built by means of the immunoSEQ multiplex PCR assay. A mixture of 60 forward primers for TCR Vbeta segments and 13 reverse primers for TCR Jbeta segments was used in the multiplex PCR. The CDR3 region of rearranged TCR beta genes was amplified from genomic DNA with a multiplex PCR assay. The amplified TCR beta libraries were sequenced on the Illumina HiSeq System as 87-base-pair reads. The authors' analysis ran thus. A later analysis tallied roughly 80 million unique TCR beta chains across the 600 to 700 repertoires, and about 10 million of those chains were shared by two or more donors. Raw reads were error-corrected and collapsed into unique sequences by a nearest-neighbor algorithm in which closely related sequences were merged to remove PCR and sequencing errors. Alignment of CDR3 sequences to IMGT reference sequences was used to assign V, D and J gene segments. Each retained sequence needed at least a six-nucleotide match to both a V gene segment and a J gene segment. A rearrangement counted as productive if the CDR3 had no stop codons and remained in frame with V and J, and every other rearrangement counted as non-productive. Following IMGT convention, CDR3 was defined as the stretch from the second conserved V-encoded cysteine up to the conserved J-encoded phenylalanine. The earlier analysis of 500 to 650 of the donors excluded any sequence lacking an unambiguous match to a single V gene segment. An earlier analysis of approximately 590 of the donors called V segments functional above 56.7% productive rearrangements and segregating when the between-donor standard deviation exceeded 5%. A statistical classification framework was developed to diagnose cytomegalovirus status using the catalog of TCR beta chain sequences. In a later analysis, V and J genes were assigned by comparing TCR nucleotide sequences against IMGT/GENE-DB human TR gene sequences. In a later analysis, CDR3 sequences and most-parsimonious VDJ recombination scenarios were assigned using the TCRdist pipeline. A later analysis defined each TCR beta chain by its CDR3 amino acid sequence plus V-gene family, and excluded reads lacking a unique V-gene family. In a later analysis, nearly 600 highly shared, low-generation-probability nucleotide sequences were removed to address suspected cross-contamination and a sequencing artifact. For each public chain, a later analysis derived a clonal expansion index from normalized ranks of inferred template counts within each repertoire. In a later analysis, generation probabilities were computed using a VDJ recombination model fitted to out-of-frame rearrangements, and the results were checked against IGoR. In a later analysis, TCR-TCR, TCR-HLA and TCR-CMV co-occurrence was scored with hypergeometric tests, and a repertoire-size bias correction was applied to TCR pairs. False discovery rates were estimated in a later analysis by permuting HLA or CMV assignments 20 times. In a later analysis, co-occurring TCRs were grouped using DBSCAN, with TCRdist sequence similarity added in when clustering inside HLA-allele-positive subsets. Co-occurrence clustering excluded repertoires with fewer than 30,000 or more than 120,000 public chains, plus five with anomalous nucleotide sharing. This is the immuneACCESS table as TCRdb keeps it, with only in-frame sequences that have V and J called. A part of the clones is gone; compared with another copy, unresolved V genes explain less than half, and the rest is unexplained. V and J calls and clone size are given by that table; D and trimming were obtained from the DNA. The table for this sample lists about 130,000 clones; around 8.5% of them were counted only once. 4.5% to 7% of the sample is taken by the ten largest.

Overall study results and their limits: It was suggested by the authors that the approach could potentially be generalized to other disease states and immunological phenotypes. In a later genetic analysis, fewer N-insertions in productive TCRs were reported among donors in an Asian-associated ancestry cluster than the roughly 640-donor mean. A further reported finding was that TCR beta sequences accurately predicted the HLA-A and HLA-B alleles for most subjects in the first cohort. Only TCR beta chains were sequenced in this cohort, and the absence of alpha or paired-chain data limited detectable features. In vitro tests confirmed that a few of the cytomegalovirus-associated TCR beta chains recognize cytomegalovirus antigens. Cytomegalovirus status was reported to be diagnosed by the classifier with high specificity and sensitivity in both the original and validation cohorts. According to a later analysis, parvovirus B19, influenza, CMV and Epstein-Barr virus appeared linked to several top co-occurrence clusters. A later analysis found that HLA-associated TCR beta chains were more clonally expanded and had lower generation probabilities than equally common non-associated chains. Because HLA typing was missing for some donors at each locus, association tests included only the typed subset. Assigning TCR associations to individual alleles was difficult when HLA alleles, especially DR and DQ, strongly co-occurred. The only immune exposure information available for the cohort was CMV serostatus. Roughly uniform sequencing depth across donors was assumed in presence/absence analyses, although this assumption may not hold. Fewer than 20 rarely observed V segments, including chromosome 9 orphons, were excluded from the earlier analysis of several hundred of the donors because counts were too low. A later analysis associated about 17,000 TCR beta sequences with specific HLA alleles at a false discovery rate of 0.05. The study gave a list of some 150 TCR beta chains associated with cytomegalovirus. An association between a missense DCLRE1C variant and V-gene and J-gene trimming of TCR beta chains was found in a later genetic analysis and replicated in an independent cohort. Across donors, most TCR sequences were observed very rarely, whereas some public TCRs were present in many individuals. Correlated functional status among segregating V segments might reflect linkage disequilibrium, but an unknown experimental factor could not be ruled out. An earlier analysis of around 600 of the donors showed that most TCR beta V segments appeared in productive rearrangements either about 90% or about 30% of the time, which broadly matched IMGT annotations. A cluster of highly shared sequence variants was judged likely to be a technical artifact of the sequencing pipeline. In a later analysis, the rate of TCR association differed among HLA loci, with DRB1 alleles having the most associated TCRs and HLA-C alleles having the fewest. Most CMV-associated TCR beta chains appeared to be HLA-restricted in a later analysis, and the HLA associations seemed to be driven largely by CMV exposure.

The cohort comprised 670 or so healthy bone marrow donors. Cohort members were all nominally healthy when sampled, although unrecorded immune exposures were likely present. The donor was CMV seronegative and belonged to the group of more than 300 seronegative cohort members. Each donor provided a peripheral blood sample, and peripheral blood mononuclear cells were used for TCR beta sequencing. Genomic DNA extraction from the blood cell samples was performed with the Qiagen DNeasy Blood Extraction Kit. Only a few counts were recorded for this clone. This receptor's antigen is unknown. The record has no base qualities; no much larger clone is one base away. Sequencing was performed on PBMCs. This receptor was obtained from a man aged 35-49 years in good health and CMV-seronegative.

CDR3 loop: CASSGTSGVHYEQYF. The DNA reads as follows: TGTGCCAGCAGCGGCACTAGCGGGGTTCACTACGAGCAGTACTTC. The receptor chain draws on TRBV5-6 and TRBJ2-7; 10 junctional bases match TRBD2. The CDR3 covers 15 residues, taking in both the cysteine and the phenylalanine. Only the CDR3 DNA is retained, 45 bases long and in frame from the first base. V is trimmed back by 4 bases and J by 3 bases, and the junction contains 7 bases that no gene match accounts for. CDR1 SGHDT and CDR2 YYEEEE are derived from the germline V gene.